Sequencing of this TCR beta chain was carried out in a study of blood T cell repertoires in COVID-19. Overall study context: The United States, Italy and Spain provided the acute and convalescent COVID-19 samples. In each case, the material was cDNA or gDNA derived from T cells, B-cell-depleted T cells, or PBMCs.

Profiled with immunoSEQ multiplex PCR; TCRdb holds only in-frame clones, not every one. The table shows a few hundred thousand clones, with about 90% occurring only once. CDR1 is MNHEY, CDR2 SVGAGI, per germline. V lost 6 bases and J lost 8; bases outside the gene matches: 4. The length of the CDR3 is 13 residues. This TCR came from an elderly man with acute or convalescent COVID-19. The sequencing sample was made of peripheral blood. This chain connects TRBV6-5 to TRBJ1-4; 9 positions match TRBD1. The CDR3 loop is CASRTGGEEKLFF. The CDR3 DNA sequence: TGTGCCAGCAGGACAGGGGGTGAGGAAAAACTGTTTTTT.